The present entry profiles one T cell receptor (beta chain) with its context. This CDR3 has 14 amino acids. Losses at the gene ends were 3 bases for V and 5 bases for J; bases not matched to a gene: 7. CDR1 is MNHEY, CDR2 SMNVEV, per germline (reference sequence). The repertoire was sequenced with immunoSEQ multiplex PCR; TCRdb's copy has only in-frame clones and lacks some. The repertoire includes approximately 600,000 clones, roughly 95% of them detected once, and over 0.1% sits in the top ten. The sample originates from a study of shared clonotypes between healthy human individuals. The overall study: Each donor contributed plates that comprised three CD4 naive, three CD4 memory, two CD8 naive and one CD8 memory.

As defined, naive CD8 cells were CD45RO-negative and positively selected for CCR7, with terminally differentiated effector memory CD45RA+ cells excluded. V is TRBV27 and J is TRBJ2-7, with 7 bases lining up with TRBD1. Material for sequencing was naive CD8+ T cells sorted from blood. The receptor's source is a woman in her 30s in good health. This CDR3 is CASSFNRGSHEQYF. DNA of the CDR3: TGTGCCAGCAGTTTCAACAGGGGTAGCCACGAGCAGTACTTC.